What follows are 18 T cell receptor beta chains derived from one specimen sequenced in a study of shared clonotypes between healthy human individuals. Naive CD8 cells lacked CD45RO, underwent positive selection for CCR7 and left out terminally differentiated effector memory CD45RA+ cells. The data were produced by immunoSEQ multiplex PCR, yet TCRdb's version contains in-frame clones alone and is incomplete. The data hold approximately 2,000,000 clones, with 80% to 95% observed a single time. The sample comprised naive CD8+ T cells from PBMCs. Source of these receptors: a man between 18 and 29 years old in good health. Some clones in this sample may be carry-over from other donors' samples.

This clone occurred once. V and J are TRBV28 and TRBJ2-1; 9 nucleotides align to TRBD2. This CDR3 region has 11 residues. V lost 8 bases to trimming and J lost 10 bases; unmatched junction nucleotides: 3. In germline, CDR1 is MDHEN, CDR2 SYDVKM. CDR3 bases: TGTGCCAGCTCTCTAGCGGGAGAGCAGTTCTTC. Translated, it gives CASSLAGEQFF.

The gene calls are TRBV5-8 and TRBJ2-3; perhaps TRBD1 as D (7 bases). Germline CDR1 and CDR2: SGHTS and YDEGEE. The CDR3 is 16 residues long. V lost 4 bases, J lost 2 bases, and 17 bases lay in between. The CDR3 region has the DNA TGTGCCAGCAGCCTCCAGACAGGGAGGTTCACAGATACGCAGTATTTT. Its translation: CASSLQTGRFTDTQYF.

The chain joins TRBV27 to TRBJ1-1; TRBD1 aligns across 11 bases. The CDR3 sequence is 15 residues long. Germline CDR1 and CDR2: MNHEY and SMNVEV (reference sequence). Trimming took 6 bases from V and 5 from J; bases not matched to a gene: 8. The CDR3 nucleotides are TGTGCCAGCAGAGGGACAGGGGGGGGATGGACTGAAGCTTTCTTT. Translating gives CASRGTGGGWTEAFF.

V gene TRBV5-6 combines with J gene TRBJ2-2; 9 positions agree with TRBD2. Trimming took 7 bases from V and 5 from J; bases not matched to a gene: 12. Germline values: CDR1 SGHDT, CDR2 YYEEEE. The CDR3 loop spans 16 amino acids. CDR3 sequence reads: CASFRGLAGRTGELFF. The CDR3 DNA is TGTGCCAGCTTCCGGGGGCTAGCGGGAAGAACCGGGGAGCTGTTTTTT.

The V call is TRBV5-1, the J call TRBJ2-7; no clear D. V lost 0 bases and J 3 bases, leaving 10 bases between the germline ends. Looked up from germline, CDR1 is SGHRS and CDR2 is YFSETQ. This CDR3 has 14 amino acids. The CDR3 region is CASSLVPVRYEQYF. The DNA for the CDR3 is TGCGCCAGCAGCTTGGTACCAGTCCGCTACGAGCAGTACTTC.

This chain uses TRBV5-1 with TRBJ2-7; D gene unclear. From germline, CDR1 is SGHRS and CDR2 YFSETQ. The CDR3 totals 13 residues. V dropped 6 bases and J dropped 2 bases, with 12 bases sitting between them. The CDR3: CASKTSQAYEQYF. The CDR3 DNA reads TGCGCCAGCAAGACAAGCCAGGCCTACGAGCAGTACTTC.

This rearrangement joins TRBV27 to TRBJ2-2, with D unresolved. The CDR3 covers 15 residues. Germline V lookup: CDR1 MNHEY, CDR2 SMNVEV (reference sequence). V was cut by 6 bases and J by 3 bases, with 14 bases left in between. The CDR3 loop is CASSFFAKHTGELFF. The CDR3 DNA is TGTGCCAGCAGCTTCTTTGCCAAGCACACCGGGGAGCTGTTTTTT.

This chain links TRBV18 with TRBJ2-7, with 13 bases identical to TRBD2. The germline V gene has CDR1 KGHSH and CDR2 LQKENI. Trimming cost V 1 base and J 2 bases; bases outside gene matches: 5. The CDR3 consists of 17 residues. The DNA of the CDR3 is TGTGCCAGCTCACCACTAGAGACTAGCGGGAGGACCTACGAGCAGTACTTC. Translation: CASSPLETSGRTYEQYF.

The chain joins TRBV7-6 to TRBJ2-1; TRBD1 or TRBD2 may be the D gene (5 bases each). Trimming pared 5 bases from V and 7 bases from J, leaving 21 bases between. This CDR3 has 16 amino acids. CDR1 and CDR2 (germline): SGHVS, FNYEAQ. CDR3 sequence reads: CASSLGPMGPANEQFF. The CDR3, as DNA: TGTGCCAGCAGCCTCGGACCGATGGGACCTGCGAATGAGCAGTTCTTC.

The chain has TRBV9 and TRBJ2-5; 8 bases agree with TRBD1. The germline V gene encodes CDR1 SGDLS and CDR2 YYNGEE. After removal of 6 bases from V and 4 bases from J, the junction contained 11 bases not matched to a gene. The CDR3 contains 15 residues. The CDR3: CASNHGQGQVETQYF. The DNA for the CDR3 is TGTGCCAGCAACCACGGACAGGGCCAGGTAGAGACCCAGTACTTC.

The chain links TRBV29-1 to TRBJ2-3; D is possibly TRBD2 (5 bases). Germline lookup yields CDR1 SQVTM and CDR2 ANQGSEA. The CDR3 length is 13 residues. The germline V and J ends were trimmed by 7 bases and 2 bases, with 13 bases remaining between them. CDR3 DNA: TGCAGCGCCCTAGCAGAAGCCACAGATACGCAGTATTTT. This codes for CSALAEATDTQYF.

This clone was recorded only once. The chain combines TRBV27 with TRBJ1-2; 9 positions match TRBD1. CDR1 and CDR2 from the germline V gene are MNHEY and SMNVEV (reference sequence). J gave up 4 bases and V 8 bases, and 17 bases lay outside the gene matches. This CDR3 comprises 17 residues. The CDR3 DNA follows: TGTGCCAGCGCCTCAATCGGTAGGGACAGGGTAGGCTATGGCTACACCTTC. Its translation is CASASIGRDRVGYGYTF.

This chain joins TRBV6-5 and TRBJ2-3; D is unclear. The CDR3 extends over 12 amino acids. Deletions cut 6 bases from V and 4 bases from J, with 8 bases between. Germline CDR1 reads MNHEY; CDR2 reads SVGAGI. The CDR3 sequence is CASSIHPDTQYF. The CDR3 DNA reads as TGTGCCAGCAGCATCCATCCAGATACGCAGTATTTT.

This chain joins TRBV9 and TRBJ2-1; D is possibly TRBD1 or TRBD2 (5 bases each). The CDR3 consists of 14 residues. Germline V gene lookup returns CDR1 SGDLS and CDR2 YYNGEE. Trimming stripped 3 bases from V and 6 bases from J, with 13 bases between. CDR3 in amino acids: CASSGDPRGNEQFF. The CDR3, as DNA: TGTGCCAGCAGCGGGGACCCTAGGGGCAATGAGCAGTTCTTC.

This clone was picked up one time. V usage is TRBV11-3 and J usage is TRBJ2-1; TRBD2 matches 8 bases. The CDR3 sequence is 15 residues long. The trim removed 4 bases at V and 7 bases at J, leaving 9 bases unmatched. Per the germline V gene, CDR1 is SGHNT and CDR2 is YENEEA. Here the CDR3 DNA reads TGTGCCAGCAGCTCGGGACTAGTAGGAGGGAATGAGCAGTTCTTC. Translating it yields CASSSGLVGGNEQFF.

CDR3 DNA: TGCGCCAGCAGCCTACCAATCCGAGGGTTAAACACCGGGGAGCTGTTTTTT. It specifies CASSLPIRGLNTGELFF. The V call is TRBV5-1, the J call TRBJ2-2; D perhaps matches TRBD2 (5 bases). This CDR3 spans 17 amino acids. Germline V gene sequence: CDR1 SGHRS, CDR2 YFSETQ. The V gene lost 4 bases and the J gene lost 2 bases, with 18 bases spanning the gap.

V is TRBV7-9 and J is TRBJ2-1, with D uncertain. V lost 3 bases and J 4 bases, leaving 19 bases between the germline ends. This CDR3 is built from 17 residues. Germline lookup yields CDR1 SEHNR and CDR2 FQNEAQ (reference sequence). CDR3 sequence (DNA): TGTGCCAGCAGCTTGTATTTCTCGGGCTACTTATACAATGAGCAGTTCTTC. It encodes CASSLYFSGYLYNEQFF.

This sequence joins TRBV7-9 and TRBJ2-7; TRBD1 aligns across 9 bases. J gave up 2 bases and V 4 bases, and 6 bases lay outside the gene matches. This CDR3 is built from 15 residues. Germline V gene data show CDR1 as SEHNR and CDR2 as FQNEAQ (reference sequence). The CDR3 reads CASSSGQGLTYEQYF. In DNA form, the CDR3 reads TGTGCCAGCAGCTCCGGACAGGGGTTGACCTACGAGCAGTACTTC.